One and the same sample provided the 23 T cell receptor beta chains below, sequenced in a study of neurological immune-mediated disorders. Time point in this sample: technical triplicate 2. Via MiXCR, TCRdb re-called the 5' RACE reads, giving one row per CDR3 protein. The table records tens of thousands of distinct CDR3 sequences, approximately 25% of them present only once. Sample: PBMCs. These receptors all stem from a man aged 55-75 years with HTLV-1-associated myelopathy (HAM/TSP).

There are many counts of this clonotype. The chain uses TRBV28 and TRBJ1-2; TRBD1 agrees at 11 bases. The CDR3 contains 15 residues. The V gene's germline CDR1 is MDHEN and CDR2 SYDVKM. V was pared by 5 bases and J by 4 bases, with 6 bases of the junction left unmatched. The CDR3 reads CASSPGTGGGYGYTF. Here the CDR3 DNA reads TGTGCCAGCAGTCCCGGGACAGGGGGAGGCTATGGCTACACCTTC.

Points on this clonotype: The junction departs from germline at one end; a sequencing error may be responsible. J is TRBJ1-6 and V is TRBV28; D is unclear. The CDR3 consists of 13 residues. Germline loops: CDR1 MDHEN, CDR2 SYDVKM. CDR3 coding DNA: TGTGCCAGCGGAAGCTCCAATAATGCACCCCTCCACTTT. Translating it yields CASGSSNNAPLHF.

This clonotype has a count of ten or more. The chain has TRBV4-1 and TRBJ2-2; 11 nucleotides line up with TRBD2. This CDR3 is built from 17 residues. Germline V gene data show CDR1 as MGHRA and CDR2 as YSYEKL. Losses at the gene ends were 3 bases for V and 0 bases for J; bases not matched to a gene: 3. Here the CDR3 reads CASSQGTSGTNTGELFF. CDR3 bases: TGCGCCAGCAGCCAGGGGACTAGCGGAACGAACACCGGGGAGCTGTTTTTT.

CDR3 protein: CASSRGQGPQETQYF. The DNA of the CDR3 is TGCGCCAGCAGTCGTGGACAGGGCCCCCAAGAGACCCAGTACTTC. The chain combines TRBV5-1 with TRBJ2-5, with TRBD1 matching over 8 bases. Trimming cost V 5 bases and J 1 base; bases outside gene matches: 7. The CDR3 runs 15 residues. Germline V lookup: CDR1 SGHRS, CDR2 YFSETQ.

The chain has TRBV18 and TRBJ2-6; no clear D gene. Germline CDR1 KGHSH, CDR2 LQKENI. V was trimmed by 3 bases and J by 1 base, leaving 10 bases between them. The CDR3 consists of 16 residues. The CDR3 region is CASSPIVVSGANVLTF. For the CDR3, the DNA is TGTGCCAGCTCACCCATAGTGGTGTCTGGGGCCAACGTCCTGACTTTC.

In this sample, this clonotype turned up many times. CDR3 sequence (DNA): TGTGCCAGCAGAAAACACTGGGGGGGACAGGGTAGCAATCAGCCCCAGCATTTT. Its translation: CASRKHWGGQGSNQPQHF. The chain is built from TRBV28 and TRBJ1-5, with 9 positions matching TRBD1. Germline V gene data show CDR1 as MDHEN and CDR2 as SYDVKM. The CDR3 runs 18 residues. With 6 bases clipped from V and 0 bases from J, the junction kept 12 bases outside the gene matches.

This chain links TRBV28 with TRBJ1-1, with unresolved D. V was clipped by 4 bases and J by 3 bases, with 12 bases between them. CDR3 length equals 14 residues. Germline V CDR1 and CDR2: MDHEN, SYDVKM. CDR3 sequence: CASSYMDGDTEAFF. The CDR3 nucleotides are TGTGCCAGCAGTTATATGGATGGGGACACTGAAGCTTTCTTT.

V is TRBV5-1 and J is TRBJ2-4; D is uncertain. The CDR3 loop spans 12 amino acids. Between the trimmed V and J ends, which lost 0 bases and 11 bases, there was a span of 9 bases. Germline CDR1 is SGHRS and CDR2 is YFSETQ. The CDR3 spells CASSLGTGVQYF. CDR3 DNA: TGCGCCAGCAGCTTGGGAACTGGAGTTCAGTACTTC.

This clonotype was counted ten times or more. This rearrangement joins TRBV5-1 to TRBJ2-1; D call uncertain. V was clipped by 9 bases and J by 5 bases, with 15 bases between them. The germline V gene has CDR1 SGHRS and CDR2 YFSETQ. The CDR3 covers 13 residues. CDR3 sequence (DNA): TGCGCCACCTCGGACCCTGGCCACAATGAGCAGTTCTTC. This gives the protein CATSDPGHNEQFF.

This rearrangement joins TRBV5-1 to TRBJ2-3; D is perhaps TRBD2 (6 bases). Trimming shortened V by 4 bases and J by 0 bases, and 21 bases separated the two germline ends. Germline CDR1 is SGHRS and CDR2 is YFSETQ. The CDR3 spans 18 residues. The CDR3 region has the DNA TGCGCCAGCAGCCCGCTATCTGGGACTGCCCCTAGCACAGATACGCAGTATTTT. Protein sequence: CASSPLSGTAPSTDTQYF.

This clonotype was counted many times. This sequence joins TRBV6-1 and TRBJ2-2, with TRBD2 matching 13 bases. This CDR3 spans 16 amino acids. The germline V gene has CDR1 MNHNS and CDR2 SASEGT. V lost 6 bases and J lost 2; bases outside the gene matches: 3. The CDR3 DNA is TGTGCCAGCAGGGGACTAGCGGGACTAAACACCGGGGAGCTGTTTTTT. Protein sequence: CASRGLAGLNTGELFF.

There are many counts of this clonotype. The chain combines TRBV7-2 with TRBJ2-7; possibly TRBD1 for D (5 bases). The CDR3 runs 16 residues. Trimming stripped 5 bases from V and 0 bases from J, with 17 bases between. From germline, CDR1 is SGHTA and CDR2 FQGNSA. CDR3 amino acids: CASSEGLLTDSYEQYF. The CDR3 nucleotides are TGTGCCAGCAGCGAAGGGCTCTTGACAGACTCCTACGAGCAGTACTTC.

The table lists this clonotype with many counts. V usage is TRBV2 and J usage is TRBJ2-3; 12 bases agree with TRBD2. Germline values: CDR1 SNHLY, CDR2 FYNNEI. J was trimmed by 4 bases and V by 3 bases; bases with no gene match: 5. The CDR3 consists of 16 residues. The CDR3 spells CASSESGLAGSDTQYF. In nucleotides, the CDR3 is TGTGCCAGCAGTGAGAGTGGACTAGCGGGATCAGATACGCAGTATTTT.

This clonotype was observed many times. This chain links TRBV4-1 with TRBJ2-7; D may be TRBD1 (5 bases). CDR1 MGHRA and CDR2 YSYEKL come from the germline V gene. The CDR3 extends over 15 amino acids. Trimming left V 1 base short and J 6 bases short, with 16 bases between. This CDR3 reads CASSQGGSALGEQYF. The CDR3 DNA reads as TGCGCCAGCAGCCAAGGGGGCAGCGCCCTGGGCGAGCAGTACTTC.

In its sample, this clonotype was seen many times. The CDR3 sequence: CATSDPGAGLAGRETQYF. DNA of the CDR3: TGTGCCACCAGTGACCCCGGCGCGGGACTAGCGGGAAGGGAGACCCAGTACTTC. J is TRBJ2-5 and V is TRBV24-1; 13 positions match TRBD2. Germline V gene data show CDR1 as KGHDR and CDR2 as SFDVKD. With V trimmed by 4 bases and J by 5 bases, 12 bases remained unmatched. The CDR3 runs to 18 residues.

This clonotype was counted between two and nine times. The chain joins TRBV9 to TRBJ2-2; tentatively, D is TRBD2 (5 bases). Germline assignment: CDR1 SGDLS and CDR2 YYNGEE. The CDR3 totals 14 residues. V was clipped by 4 bases and J by 8 bases, with 15 bases between them. The CDR3 sequence is CASSPRGSAGELFF. The CDR3 nucleotides read TGTGCCAGCAGCCCCCGGGGTAGCGCTGGGGAGCTGTTTTTT. The full variable domain, rest sourced from reference TRBV9 and TRBJ2-2, is DSGVTQTPKHLITATGQRVTLRCSPRSGDLSVYWYQQSLDQGLQFLIQYYNGEERAKGNILERFSAQQFPDLHSELNLSSLELGDSALYFCASSPRGSAGELFFGEGSRLTVL.

This clonotype was detected ten times or more. An end of the junction does not agree with germline; a read error may underlie this. V usage is TRBV5-5 and J usage is TRBJ2-5, with 10 positions matching TRBD2. The length of the CDR3 is 11 residues. Germline V lookup: CDR1 SGHKS, CDR2 YYEKEE (reference sequence). CDR3 residues: CASSMDGLAAF. CDR3 nucleotides: TGTGCCAGCAGCATGGATGGACTAGCGGCCTTC.

The J gene is TRBJ2-1, the V gene TRBV24-1; D may correspond to TRBD1 or TRBD2 (5 bases each). CDR3 length: 15 residues. Trimming removed 3 bases at V and 8 bases at J, with 16 bases between. Germline V gene data show CDR1 as KGHDR and CDR2 as SFDVKD. The CDR3 sequence is CATSDPYPGRDEQFF. The CDR3 nucleotides are TGTGCCACCAGTGATCCCTATCCGGGACGAGATGAGCAGTTCTTC.

In its sample, this clonotype was seen many times. The J gene is TRBJ1-1, the V gene TRBV7-9; D uncertain. This CDR3 has 15 residues. In germline, CDR1 is SEHNR, CDR2 FQNEAQ (reference sequence). V was shortened by 6 bases and J by 0 bases, with 14 bases between the two germline ends. CDR3 DNA: TGTGCCAGCAGACCTAAACGGAGATTGAACACTGAAGCTTTCTTT. As protein: CASRPKRRLNTEAFF.

This clonotype came up a few times. The rearrangement joins TRBV25-1 to TRBJ1-1; 7 nucleotides line up with TRBD1. J gave up 1 base and V 5 bases, and 7 bases lay outside the gene matches. The V gene's germline CDR1 is MGHDK and CDR2 SYGVNS. The CDR3 consists of 15 residues. CDR3 nucleotide sequence: TGTGCCAGCAGTCCCTACAGGGGTCCGAACACTGAAGCTTTCTTT. It is translated as CASSPYRGPNTEAFF.

This clonotype was seen ten or more times. The chain joins TRBV7-2 to TRBJ2-3; 8 nucleotides match TRBD2. The V segment lost 5 bases and the J segment 0 bases; nucleotides outside the gene matches: 10. CDR1 is SGHTA, CDR2 FQGNSA, per germline. The CDR3 is 17 residues long. The CDR3 protein is CASSPRTSLLSTDTQYF. The DNA for the CDR3 is TGTGCCAGCAGCCCCCGGACTAGCTTGCTTAGCACAGATACGCAGTATTTT.

As to this clonotype: A much larger clonotype is one base distant, so this may be a read error. The chain joins TRBV2 to TRBJ2-1; TRBD2 aligns across 8 bases. The CDR3 has 17 amino acids. Germline CDR1 SNHLY, CDR2 FYNNEI. The ends lost 4 bases at V and 14 bases at J; junction bases unmatched: 22. As DNA, the CDR3 is TGTGCCAGCAGTGGCGGGCCAGGTTTCGAACTCGGGACTAGGGAGTTCTTC. It yields the protein CASSGGPGFELGTREFF.

This clonotype appeared many times. Here the CDR3 reads CASSLQGVNSPLHF. The CDR3, as DNA: TGCGCCAGCAGCTTACAGGGAGTTAATTCACCCCTCCACTTT. This rearrangement joins TRBV5-1 to TRBJ1-6, with a possible D match to TRBD1 (6 bases). The germline V and J ends were trimmed by 2 bases and 6 bases, with 9 bases remaining between them. Looked up from germline, CDR1 is SGHRS and CDR2 is YFSETQ. The CDR3 contains 14 residues.